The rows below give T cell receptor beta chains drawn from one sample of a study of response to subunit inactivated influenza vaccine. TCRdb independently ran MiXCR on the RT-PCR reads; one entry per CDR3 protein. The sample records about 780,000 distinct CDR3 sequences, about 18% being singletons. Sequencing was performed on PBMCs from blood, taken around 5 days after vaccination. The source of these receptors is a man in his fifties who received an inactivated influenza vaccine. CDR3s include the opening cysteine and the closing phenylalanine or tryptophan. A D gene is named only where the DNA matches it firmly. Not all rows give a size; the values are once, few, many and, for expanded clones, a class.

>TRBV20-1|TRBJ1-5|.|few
CSARDLGYQPQHF
TGCAGTGCTAGAGATCTAGGGTATCAGCCCCAGCATTTT
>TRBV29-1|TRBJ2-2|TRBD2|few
CSVERGDSGRAVGELFF
TGCAGCGTTGAAAGAGGGGATAGCGGGAGGGCCGTCGGGGAGCTGTTTTTT
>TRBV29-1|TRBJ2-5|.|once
CSSRTETQYF
TGCAGCTCCCGTACGGAGACCCAGTACTTC
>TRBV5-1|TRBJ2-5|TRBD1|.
CASSTWTGGETQYF
TGCGCCAGCAGCACCTGGACAGGTGGCGAGACCCAGTACTTC
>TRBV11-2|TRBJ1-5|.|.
CASSLERAGQPQHF
TGTGCCAGCAGCTTAGAAAGAGCCGGTCAGCCCCAGCATTTT
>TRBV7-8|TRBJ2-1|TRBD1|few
CASRPFPGQGVNEQFF
TGTGCCAGCAGGCCTTTCCCGGGACAGGGGGTCAATGAGCAGTTCTTC
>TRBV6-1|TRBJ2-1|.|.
CASSGHGSYNEQFF
TGTGCCAGCAGTGGACATGGCTCCTACAATGAGCAGTTCTTC
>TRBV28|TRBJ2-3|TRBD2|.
CASSFRLAGGLSSTDTQYF
TGTGCCAGCAGTTTTCGGCTAGCGGGAGGGCTCTCTAGCACAGATACGCAGTATTTT
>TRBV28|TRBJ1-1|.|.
CASSTPTAPRAFF
TGTGCCAGCAGTACTCCGACAGCTCCGAGAGCTTTCTTT
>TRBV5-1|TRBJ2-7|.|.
CASSLRDASSYEQYF
TGCGCCAGCAGCTTGAGGGACGCCTCTTCCTACGAGCAGTACTTC
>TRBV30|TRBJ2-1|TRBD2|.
CAWSPLMGGAYNEQFF
TGTGCCTGGAGTCCCCTTATGGGGGGGGCCTACAATGAGCAGTTCTTC
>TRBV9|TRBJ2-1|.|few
CASSGGVYNEQFF
TGTGCCAGCAGCGGGGGAGTTTACAATGAGCAGTTCTTC
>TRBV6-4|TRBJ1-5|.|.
CATGGGNQPQHF
TGTGCCACCGGGGGCGGCAATCAGCCCCAGCATTTT
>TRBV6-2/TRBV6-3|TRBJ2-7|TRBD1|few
CASSRIWTGPSYEQYF
TGTGCCAGCAGCCGAATTTGGACAGGGCCTTCCTACGAGCAGTACTTC
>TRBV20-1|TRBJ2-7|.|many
CSASGVSSYEQYF
TGCAGTGCTAGCGGGGTCTCCTCCTACGAGCAGTACTTC
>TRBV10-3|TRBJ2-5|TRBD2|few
CAIRAGVEETQYF
TGTGCCATCAGGGCGGGGGTAGAAGAGACCCAGTACTTC
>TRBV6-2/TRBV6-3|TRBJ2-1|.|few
CASSYRRADSYNEQFF
TGTGCCAGCAGTTATCGTCGGGCCGACTCCTACAATGAGCAGTTCTTC
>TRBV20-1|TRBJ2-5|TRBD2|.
CSANLAGAETQYF
TGCAGTGCAAATCTAGCGGGGGCCGAGACCCAGTACTTC
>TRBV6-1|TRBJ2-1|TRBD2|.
CASASGRGSYNEQFF
TGTGCCAGCGCTAGCGGGAGGGGGTCCTACAATGAGCAGTTCTTC